These 7 T cell receptor beta chains were all obtained from the same sample, sequenced in a study of T-cell reconstitution after alpha-beta-depleted transplantation in children (dated by TCRdb to the mid-2010s). The sample's treatment or condition label, in plain terms: allogeneic hematopoietic cell transplantation with graft depleted of TCRalphabeta T cells and CD19 B cells. The library was generated by PCR. Instrument on record: Illumina HiSeq 2500. To normalize quantification of the TCRbeta repertoire, the TCR libraries were built with molecular barcoding that relied on unique molecular identifiers. In TCRdb, the public reads were trimmed at Q25 with fastp and aligned with MiXCR, with productive beta chains retained. A single entry per CDR3 protein holds the most common genes and DNA from its merged rows. This sample has 300,000 to 400,000 distinct CDR3 sequences in its table, and about 17% of those were observed once. In total, the top ten clones hold approximately 38% of the sample.

This specimen consisted of PBMCs, mostly from graft donor cells, obtained 360 days after TCRalphabeta/CD19-depleted stem cell transplant. These receptors were obtained from a male patient aged 2-9 years who had a stem cell transplant for acute lymphoblastic leukemia, so the T cells may come from the graft donor.

This clonotype turned up a few times. An end of the junction does not agree with germline; a read error may underlie this. CDR3 in amino acids: CSAREPSGYNEQFF. The CDR3 region has the DNA TGCAGTGCAAGAGAGCCTAGCGGCTACAATGAGCAGTTCTTC. This rearrangement joins TRBV20-1 to TRBJ2-1; 7 nucleotides line up with TRBD2. Looked up from germline, CDR1 is DFQATT and CDR2 is SNEGSKA (reference sequence). The CDR3 has 14 amino acids.

The chain recombines TRBV20-1 with TRBJ2-1, with D possibly TRBD2 on 5 matching bases. Germline V gene data show CDR1 as DFQATT and CDR2 as SNEGSKA (reference sequence). This CDR3 comprises 14 residues. V gave up 0 bases and J gave up 8 bases, with 14 bases separating them. CDR3 sequence reads: CSARDEIAPHEQFF. CDR3 coding DNA: TGCAGTGCTAGAGATGAGATAGCGCCGCATGAGCAGTTCTTC.

This clonotype was counted at least ten times. V gene TRBV27 combines with J gene TRBJ2-2, with 7 positions matching TRBD2. CDR1 and CDR2 from the germline V gene are MNHEY and SMNVEV (reference sequence). The CDR3 has 16 residues. V lost 5 bases to trimming and J lost 5 bases; unmatched junction nucleotides: 11. This CDR3 is CASSPLAVGITGELFF. The CDR3 DNA sequence: TGTGCCAGCAGTCCCCTAGCGGTAGGGATAACCGGGGAGCTGTTTTTT.

The V gene is TRBV15, the J gene TRBJ2-3, with 8 bases identical to TRBD1. Trimming cost V 1 base and J 3 bases; bases outside gene matches: 6. CDR1 is LNHNV and CDR2 is YYDKDF in the germline V gene (reference sequence). CDR3 length equals 16 residues. CDR3 sequence (DNA): TGTGCCACCAGCAGAGGCCAGGGGGCTTCTACAGATACGCAGTATTTT. Encoded protein: CATSRGQGASTDTQYF.

This clonotype was counted a few times. V and J are TRBV4-2 and TRBJ2-3, with 11 bases aligning to TRBD2. Germline CDR1 reads LGHNA; CDR2 reads YNFKEQ. The CDR3 is made up of 17 amino acids. Trimming removed 1 base from V and 6 bases from J; junction bases left unmatched: 9. The CDR3 DNA reads as TGTGCCAGCAGCCAAGCCTCGACTAGCGGGAAAGGCGATACGCAGTATTTT. This sequence encodes CASSQASTSGKGDTQYF.

This clonotype was counted at least ten times. This chain uses TRBV6-5 with TRBJ2-7, with 9 positions matching TRBD1. The CDR3 consists of 13 residues. CDR1 MNHEY and CDR2 SVGAGI come from the germline V gene. V lost 8 bases, J lost 3 bases, and 5 bases stayed unmatched. CDR3 loop: CASRRQGVYEQYF. The DNA for the CDR3 is TGTGCCAGCCGAAGACAGGGGGTCTACGAGCAGTACTTC.

This clonotype has only a few counts. The chain recombines TRBV5-1 with TRBJ2-7, with 9 bases that match TRBD2. The CDR3 contains 16 residues. V dropped 5 bases and J dropped 0; count of bases not matched to a gene: 9. Germline V lookup: CDR1 SGHRS, CDR2 YFSETQ. CDR3: CASRATLAGSSYEQYF. CDR3 DNA: TGCGCCAGCAGGGCGACCCTAGCGGGGAGCTCCTACGAGCAGTACTTC.